The sequence of this T cell receptor beta chain was determined in a study of vaccination and CD4 T cells after COVID-19. Study-wide background: Overlapping spike pools from SARS-CoV-2 and HCoV-NL63, HCoV-OC43 and HCoV-229E served as culture stimuli. General study points: Early post-infection timepoints were not included, and relatively few convalescent patients were studied.

In the case of this clonotype: Antigen: not known.

Germline V gene lookup returns CDR1 MDHEN and CDR2 SYDVKM. This CDR3 contains 13 residues. V lost 2 bases to trimming and J lost 4 bases, with 8 bases between them. With the Oncomine TCR Beta short-read assay, DNA from cultured CD4+ T cells was sequenced. MiXCR, run by TCRdb on the PCR reads, gives a single entry per CDR3 protein. The table records roughly 15,000 distinct CDR3 sequences, about 59% of them present only once. The treatment is: approximately nine-day PBMC culture with coronavirus spike peptide pools or control peptides (ViraFEST assay). Negative selection separated CD4+ T cells from 10-day cultures.

This chain uses TRBV28 with TRBJ1-2, with D unclear. Sequencing was performed on CD4+ T cells from blood, cultured in vitro. This clonotype was obtained from a human donor who had recovered from COVID-19. CDR3 in amino acids: CASSLRGSYGYTF. The CDR3 bases are TGTGCCAGCAGTTTACGGGGTTCCTATGGCTACACCTTC.